This T cell receptor beta chain originates from a study of cytomegalovirus exposure and HLA in healthy donors. Study-wide results and limits: DRB1 showed the most TCR associations and HLA-C the fewest in a later analysis, as rates varied by HLA locus. According to an earlier analysis, most TCR beta V segments yielded productive rearrangements about 90% or about 30% of the time. Among the most significant clusters, several appeared linked to common viral pathogens in a later analysis.

With 60 Vbeta and 13 Jbeta primers, the PCR was carried out. Generated by immunoSEQ multiplex PCR, the TCRdb table keeps only in-frame clones and is missing some. The table lists about 100,000 clones, about 80% of them singletons. Germline assignment: CDR1 GTSNPN and CDR2 SVGIG (reference sequence). V dropped 1 base and J dropped 5 bases, with 7 bases sitting between them. This CDR3 is 12 amino acids long. These donors counted as nominally healthy when sampled, but unrecorded immune exposures were likely. This clone was recorded once. What it binds is unknown. The J gene is TRBJ2-3, the V gene TRBV30; no definite D call. The source material was PBMCs. This TCR was sampled from a man aged 25-45 years in good health and CMV-seronegative. The CDR3 DNA is TGTGCCTGGAGTGAGAGGTTAGATACGCAGTATTTT. The encoded protein is CAWSERLDTQYF.